The 23 T cell receptor beta chains listed next were all sequenced from one sample in a study of CD8 T cells in Susac syndrome. The RNA, about 0.45 to 1 ug, was put through reverse transcription using random hexamers. TCRdb re-called the immunoSEQ multiplex PCR reads with MiXCR, one entry per CDR3 protein. In the table there are some 190,000 distinct CDR3 sequences, 90% to 95% of which are singletons. The sequenced sample was CD4+ T cells from PBMCs. The receptors derive from a human donor in good health.

The rearrangement links TRBV5-4 to TRBJ2-1; no reliable D call. The CDR3 is made up of 11 amino acids. Trimming cost V 4 bases and J 7 bases, with 6 bases left between them. In germline, CDR1 is SGHNT, CDR2 YYREEE (reference sequence). CDR3 sequence: CASSRRNEQFF. In nucleotides, the CDR3 is TGTGCCAGCAGCCGAAGGAATGAGCAGTTCTTC.

The sample holds one count of this clonotype. As DNA, the CDR3 is TGTGCCAGCAAGAACCGGTATGAAGCTTTCTTT. Protein product: CASKNRYEAFF. The rearrangement links TRBV6-6 to TRBJ1-1, with unresolved D. Trimming took off 7 bases at V and 7 bases at J, with 10 bases between the two ends. Germline V lookup: CDR1 MNHNY, CDR2 SVGAGI (reference sequence). CDR3 length equals 11 residues.

The chain employs TRBV6-6 and TRBJ2-5; TRBD2 might be the D (5 bases). The CDR3 has 11 residues. Trimming cost V 9 bases and J 2 bases, with 7 bases left between them. Germline-derived CDR1 and CDR2 are MNHNY and SVGAGI (reference sequence). The DNA of the CDR3 is TGTGCCAGTCGGGAACAAGAGACCCAGTACTTC. This encodes CASREQETQYF.

CDR3 protein: CASSQDQGTTQETQYF. CDR3 sequence (DNA): TGCGCCAGCAGCCAAGACCAAGGGACAACCCAAGAGACCCAGTACTTC. This chain uses TRBV4-1 with TRBJ2-5; TRBD1 might be the D (6 bases). V lost 0 bases to trimming and J lost 1 base, with 12 bases between them. The CDR3 contains 16 residues. Per germline, CDR1 MGHRA and CDR2 YSYEKL.

V gene TRBV4-1 combines with J gene TRBJ2-3; 7 bases fit TRBD2. The CDR3 consists of 14 residues. J lost 4 bases, V lost 4 bases, and 5 bases had no gene match. CDR1 is MGHRA and CDR2 is YSYEKL in the germline V gene. The CDR3 DNA follows: TGCGCCAGCAGCCCCCCCGCGGGAGCAGATACGCAGTATTTT. Translated: CASSPPAGADTQYF.

The chain recombines TRBV15 with TRBJ1-1; D possibly corresponds to TRBD1 (5 bases). The V and J ends lost 2 bases and 1 base respectively, with 14 bases between them. The CDR3 has 16 amino acids. Germline V gives CDR1 LNHNV, CDR2 YYDKDF (reference sequence). The DNA of the CDR3 is TGTGCCACCAGCAGAACTACCGGGACGTGGAACACTGAAGCTTTCTTT. It codes for CATSRTTGTWNTEAFF. Based on the CDR3 plus reference TRBV15 and TRBJ1-1, the full variable domain is DAMVIQNPRYQVTQFGKPVTLSCSQTLNHNVMYWYQQKSSQAPKLLFHYYDKDFNNEADTPDNFQSRRPNTSFCFLDIRSPGLGDTAMYLCATSRTTGTWNTEAFFGQGTRLTVV.

This chain joins TRBV30 and TRBJ2-5; D gene unclear. CDR1 GTSNPN and CDR2 SVGIG come from the germline V gene (reference sequence). The CDR3 loop spans 12 amino acids. The ends were cut back, 4 bases at V and 0 bases at J, with 6 bases in the middle. The CDR3 DNA reads as TGTGCCTGGACAGTGAACCAAGAGACCCAGTACTTC. It codes for CAWTVNQETQYF.

The rearrangement uses TRBV6-2 or TRBV6-3 and TRBJ2-1; the D gene is possibly TRBD2 (6 bases). Looked up from germline, CDR1 is MNHEY and CDR2 is SVGEGT. The CDR3 runs 15 residues. V lost 2 bases to trimming and J lost 7 bases, with 15 bases between them. The CDR3 loop is CASSYGGVGGNEQFF. CDR3 nucleotide sequence: TGTGCCAGCAGTTACGGGGGAGTCGGAGGGAATGAGCAGTTCTTC.

The chain has TRBV7-9 and TRBJ2-6, with D possibly TRBD1 on 5 matching bases. The CDR3 sequence is 18 residues long. Germline-derived CDR1 and CDR2 are SEHNR and FQNEAQ (reference sequence). Trimming took 2 bases from V and 0 from J, leaving 14 bases between them. CDR3 residues: CASSLLQGISSGANVLTF. The CDR3 DNA sequence: TGTGCCAGCAGCTTACTCCAGGGAATATCCTCTGGGGCCAACGTCCTGACTTTC.

V gene TRBV3-1 combines with J gene TRBJ2-1; no clear D. This CDR3 is built from 14 residues. Germline V gene data show CDR1 as LGHDT and CDR2 as YNNKEL (reference sequence). Trimming took 6 bases from V and 4 from J, leaving 13 bases between them. The DNA of the CDR3 is TGTGCCAGCAGTCCTCGCGGTCTTTACAATGAGCAGTTCTTC. This encodes CASSPRGLYNEQFF.

This clonotype was observed a single time. The CDR3 loop reads CASVSSYNSPLHF. CDR3 in DNA: TGTGCCAGCGTCAGCTCCTATAATTCACCCCTCCACTTT. J is TRBJ1-6 and V is TRBV12-3 or TRBV12-4; D is ambiguous. V was cut by 8 bases and J by 0 bases, with 5 bases left in between. The CDR3 covers 13 residues.

J is TRBJ2-3 and V is TRBV18; 9 bases are a match to TRBD2. The CDR3 totals 18 residues. Germline CDR1 reads KGHSH; CDR2 reads LQKENI. Trimming took 1 base from V and 2 from J; bases not matched to a gene: 10. The DNA for the CDR3 is TGTGCCAGCTCACCACTTTCCAGCGGGGGGTCTTACACAGATACGCAGTATTTT. This encodes CASSPLSSGGSYTDTQYF.

The V and J genes are TRBV10-3 and TRBJ2-1, with 9 bases identical to TRBD2. The CDR3 sequence is 13 residues long. Germline CDR1 ENHRY, CDR2 SYGVKD. Losses at the gene ends were 8 bases for V and 7 bases for J; bases not matched to a gene: 6. As DNA, the CDR3 is TGTGCCATCCATAGCGGGAGAGTGAATGAGCAGTTCTTC. Amino acid sequence: CAIHSGRVNEQFF.

V and J are TRBV14 and TRBJ2-2; D possibly corresponds to TRBD1 (6 bases). The V and J ends lost 2 bases and 1 base respectively, with 8 bases between them. From germline, CDR1 is SGHDN and CDR2 FVKESK. The CDR3 contains 15 residues. In nucleotides, the CDR3 is TGTGCCAGCAGCCAACTAGGGGGGAACACCGGGGAGCTGTTTTTT. Protein: CASSQLGGNTGELFF.

There are a few counts of this clonotype. The genes are TRBV2 and TRBJ1-1; 12 nucleotides agree with TRBD1. The CDR3 is 14 amino acids. Germline CDR1 and CDR2: SNHLY and FYNNEI. After removal of 6 bases from V and 2 bases from J, the junction contained 1 base not matched to a gene. The CDR3 reads CASRGTGGNTEAFF. In DNA, the CDR3 is TGTGCCAGCAGGGGGACAGGGGGCAACACTGAAGCTTTCTTT.

This sequence joins TRBV19 and TRBJ2-3, with TRBD2 matching over 8 bases. CDR1 is LNHDA and CDR2 is SQIVND in the germline V gene (reference sequence). This CDR3 spans 16 amino acids. The trim removed 5 bases at V and 0 bases at J, leaving 7 bases unmatched. CDR3 nucleotides: TGTGCCAGTAGTCATTTGGCTAGCGGGAGCACAGATACGCAGTATTTT. This sequence encodes CASSHLASGSTDTQYF.

This rearrangement joins TRBV25-1 to TRBJ2-7; a weak D match, TRBD2 (5 bases). This CDR3 is built from 11 residues. Germline CDR1 is MGHDK and CDR2 is SYGVNS. V shed 4 bases and J shed 8 bases, with 9 bases lying between them. CDR3 coding DNA: TGTGCCAGCAGTGGAGGGAACAAGCAGTACGTC. Encoded protein: CASSGGNKQYV.

This CDR3 reads CASSTQGAYEQYF. CDR3 DNA sequence: TGTGCCAGCAGTACCCAGGGCGCCTACGAGCAGTACTTC. V and J are TRBV27 and TRBJ2-7; perhaps TRBD1 as D (5 bases). The CDR3 has 13 amino acids. CDR1 MNHEY and CDR2 SMNVEV come from the germline V gene (reference sequence). Trimming took off 5 bases at V and 2 bases at J, with 10 bases between the two ends.

The J gene is TRBJ1-2, the V gene TRBV20-1; 8 bases match TRBD1. The CDR3 has 11 residues. In germline, CDR1 is DFQATT, CDR2 SNEGSKA (reference sequence). After removal of 6 bases from V and 8 bases from J, the junction contained 5 bases not matched to a gene. In DNA, the CDR3 is TGCAGTGCCCAAGGACAGGGCGGCTACACCTTC. Translation gives CSAQGQGGYTF.

This clonotype was picked up a small number of times. V gene TRBV7-9 combines with J gene TRBJ1-6; TRBD1 agrees at 9 bases. V was clipped by 2 bases and J by 7 bases; unmatched bases: 3. The CDR3 is 15 residues long. Germline V gene lookup returns CDR1 SEHNR and CDR2 FQNEAQ (reference sequence). DNA of the CDR3: TGTGCCAGCAGCTTAAGTGGACAGGGGAATTCACCCCTCCACTTT. Translating it yields CASSLSGQGNSPLHF.

This clonotype occurred once. The chain employs TRBV7-6 and TRBJ2-1, with TRBD2 as a possible D gene (5 bases). The CDR3 runs 14 residues. The V end was cut by 6 bases, the J end by 6 bases, with 15 bases between. Per the germline V gene, CDR1 is SGHVS and CDR2 is FNYEAQ. The CDR3 DNA sequence: TGTGCCAGCAGTCGAGCCCTAGGAGGCAATGAGCAGTTCTTC. It codes for CASSRALGGNEQFF.

The chain recombines TRBV20-1 with TRBJ2-3; 7 bases map to TRBD2. Germline lookup yields CDR1 DFQATT and CDR2 SNEGSKA (reference sequence). J was trimmed by 2 bases and V by 3 bases; bases with no gene match: 5. This CDR3 spans 14 amino acids. The CDR3 region has the DNA TGCAGTGCTAGCGGGGGGATACTCACAGATACGCAGTATTTT. This codes for CSASGGILTDTQYF.

This clonotype was detected only once. CDR3 sequence: CAWSVTGGPTIQYF. The CDR3 DNA is TGTGCCTGGAGTGTAACCGGAGGTCCGACCATTCAGTACTTC. The chain employs TRBV30 and TRBJ2-4, with D possibly matching TRBD2 (5 bases). V dropped 0 bases and J dropped 9 bases, with 15 bases sitting between them. There are 14 residues in the CDR3. Germline V lookup: CDR1 GTSNPN, CDR2 SVGIG (reference sequence).